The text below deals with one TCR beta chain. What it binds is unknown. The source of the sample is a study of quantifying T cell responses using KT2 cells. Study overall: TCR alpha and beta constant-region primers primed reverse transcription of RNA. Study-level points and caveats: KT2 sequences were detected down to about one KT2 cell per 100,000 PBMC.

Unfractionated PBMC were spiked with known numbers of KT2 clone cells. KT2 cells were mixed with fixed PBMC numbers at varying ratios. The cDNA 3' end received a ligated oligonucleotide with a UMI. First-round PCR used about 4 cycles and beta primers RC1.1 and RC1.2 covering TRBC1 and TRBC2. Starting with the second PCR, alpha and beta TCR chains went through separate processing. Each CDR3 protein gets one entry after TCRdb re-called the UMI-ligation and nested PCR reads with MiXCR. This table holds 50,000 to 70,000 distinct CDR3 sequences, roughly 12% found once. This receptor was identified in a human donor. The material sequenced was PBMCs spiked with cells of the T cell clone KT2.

The CDR3 is CATSDQSSGRPYEQYF. The CDR3 nucleotides are TGTGCCACCAGTGATCAATCAAGCGGGCGTCCCTACGAGCAGTACTTC. The chain is built from TRBV24-1 and TRBJ2-7; weak D call: TRBD2 (6 bases). Between the trimmed V and J ends, which lost 3 bases and 2 bases, there was a span of 16 bases. The germline V gene encodes CDR1 KGHDR and CDR2 SFDVKD. The CDR3 totals 16 residues.